Presented here are 19 T cell receptor beta chains from one specimen sequenced in a study of cytomegalovirus exposure and HLA in healthy donors. PCR was performed using 60 Vbeta and 13 Jbeta primers. Measured with immunoSEQ multiplex PCR; TCRdb has only the in-frame clones, and not every one. The sample holds under 200,000 clones, 84% seen once. The sequenced sample consisted of PBMCs. The receptors shown here come from a man aged 18 to 35 in good health and CMV-seronegative.

The J gene is TRBJ1-5, the V gene TRBV19; D perhaps matches TRBD1 (6 bases). In germline, CDR1 is LNHDA, CDR2 SQIVND (reference sequence). V lost 4 bases, J lost 1 base, and 11 bases lay in between. The CDR3 spans 15 residues. As DNA, the CDR3 is TGTGCCAGTAGTACCCCAACAGGGAGCAATCAGCCCCAGCATTTT. Translated, it gives CASSTPTGSNQPQHF.

The chain is built from TRBV18 and TRBJ1-1, with a possible D match to TRBD1 (6 bases). CDR1 is KGHSH and CDR2 is LQKENI in the germline V gene. This CDR3 has 14 residues. V lost 3 bases, J lost 5 bases, and 13 bases lay in between. The CDR3 coding sequence is TGTGCCAGCTCACCCCTCGACAGGAGAACTGAAGCTTTCTTT. Translated: CASSPLDRRTEAFF.

The CDR3 region has the DNA TGTGCCAGCAGCTTAGATGGTCTAGGCAATCAGCCCCAGCATTTT. It yields the protein CASSLDGLGNQPQHF. This chain joins TRBV7-3 and TRBJ1-5; D is ambiguous. The CDR3 runs 15 residues. Germline lookup yields CDR1 SGHTA and CDR2 FQGTGA. V lost 2 bases and J lost 2, with 10 bases in between.

The chain joins TRBV4-1 to TRBJ2-2; TRBD2 aligns across 10 bases. The germline V gene encodes CDR1 MGHRA and CDR2 YSYEKL. The CDR3 totals 16 residues. With 1 base clipped from V and 6 bases from J, the junction kept 5 bases outside the gene matches. In DNA, the CDR3 is TGCGCCAGCAGCCAAGGAAGCGGGAGGGGCGCCGGGGAGCTGTTTTTT. Translation gives CASSQGSGRGAGELFF.

The chain combines TRBV19 with TRBJ2-1; TRBD2 matches 12 bases. There are 17 residues in the CDR3. V shed 4 bases, J shed 8 bases, and the junction held 12 bases outside the gene matches. Germline V gene sequence: CDR1 LNHDA, CDR2 SQIVND (reference sequence). CDR3 in DNA: TGTGCCAGTAGTAGCAACGGACTAGCGGGGAGGGTCGATGAGCAGTTCTTC. It encodes CASSSNGLAGRVDEQFF.

A single count supports this clone. DNA of the CDR3: TGTGCCAGCAGCCCAATAGCCACCGGGGAGCTGTTTTTT. Protein sequence: CASSPIATGELFF. The chain links TRBV7-3 to TRBJ2-2; D not resolved. Trimming left V 5 bases short and J 4 bases short, with 8 bases between. Looked up from germline, CDR1 is SGHTA and CDR2 is FQGTGA. There are 13 residues in the CDR3.

The CDR3: CASSASGGAGVWETQYF. CDR3 DNA: TGTGCCAGCAGTGCCAGCGGGGGGGCCGGTGTGTGGGAGACCCAGTACTTC. The chain employs TRBV28 and TRBJ2-5; 10 nucleotides agree with TRBD2. There are 17 residues in the CDR3. The germline CDR1 and CDR2 sequences are MDHEN and SYDVKM. The V and J ends lost 5 bases and 5 bases, in that order; junction bases with no gene match: 14.

The rearrangement links TRBV2 to TRBJ2-1; D is undetermined. V lost 10 bases and J 0 bases, leaving 19 bases between the germline ends. CDR3 length equals 16 residues. In germline, CDR1 is SNHLY, CDR2 FYNNEI. The CDR3 DNA reads as TGTGCCATAACCACGAGTGGTAGGAGCTCCTACAATGAGCAGTTCTTC. Encoded protein: CAITTSGRSSYNEQFF.

This clone was seen just once. The chain carries TRBV2 and TRBJ2-5; 9 positions agree with TRBD1. The CDR3 loop spans 14 amino acids. CDR1 is SNHLY and CDR2 is FYNNEI in the germline V gene. V was clipped by 6 bases and J by 4 bases; unmatched bases: 6. DNA for the CDR3: TGTGCCAGCAGACGGACAGGGGCCGGAGAGACCCAGTACTTC. Amino acids: CASRRTGAGETQYF.

The chain recombines TRBV7-9 with TRBJ1-4, with D possibly matching TRBD1 (5 bases). V lost 5 bases and J 8 bases, leaving 9 bases between the germline ends. The CDR3 extends over 12 amino acids. CDR1 and CDR2 from the germline V gene are SEHNR and FQNEAQ (reference sequence). This CDR3 reads CASSVRGEKLFF. The CDR3 DNA reads as TGTGCCAGCAGCGTTAGGGGCGAAAAACTGTTTTTT.

This CDR3 reads CASSLDGSRGTGELFF. CDR3 sequence (DNA): TGCGCCAGCAGCTTGGACGGGAGCCGGGGCACCGGGGAGCTGTTTTTT. The chain carries TRBV5-1 and TRBJ2-2, with D possibly being TRBD2 (6 bases). CDR1 and CDR2 from the germline V gene are SGHRS and YFSETQ. CDR3 length: 16 amino acids. Trimming pared 0 bases from V and 4 bases from J, leaving 13 bases between. The full variable domain, completed using reference TRBV5-1 and TRBJ2-2, is KAGVTQTPRYLIKTRGQQVTLSCSPISGHRSVSWYQQTPGQGLQFLFEYFSETQRNKGNFPGRFSGRQFSNSRSEMNVSTLELGDSALYLCASSLDGSRGTGELFFGEGSRLTVL.

CDR3 sequence reads: CASSLPGPYGYTF. The CDR3 coding sequence is TGTGCCAGCAGTTTACCGGGTCCCTATGGCTACACCTTC. The chain uses TRBV28 and TRBJ1-2; D unclear. This CDR3 is built from 13 residues. CDR1 MDHEN and CDR2 SYDVKM come from the germline V gene. Trimming removed 2 bases at V and 4 bases at J, with 8 bases between.

This sequence joins TRBV28 and TRBJ2-7; a weak D match, TRBD2 (5 bases). The CDR3 runs 15 residues. The germline CDR1 and CDR2 sequences are MDHEN and SYDVKM. The ends were cut back, 4 bases at V and 3 bases at J, with 16 bases in the middle. The CDR3 DNA follows: TGTGCCAGCAGTTCGGGGAAGGCGGGCAGCTACGAGCAGTACTTC. Protein product: CASSSGKAGSYEQYF.

This chain connects TRBV19 to TRBJ2-7; possible D gene TRBD1, 6 bases. Germline lookup yields CDR1 LNHDA and CDR2 SQIVND (reference sequence). The CDR3 covers 15 residues. Between the trimmed V and J ends, which lost 2 bases and 0 bases, there was a span of 11 bases. The CDR3 DNA sequence: TGTGCCAGTAGTATAATGTGGGGGCACTCCTACGAGCAGTACTTC. It specifies CASSIMWGHSYEQYF.

The chain links TRBV25-1 to TRBJ1-1, with a possible D match to TRBD1 (5 bases). Germline values: CDR1 MGHDK, CDR2 SYGVNS. The CDR3 length is 16 residues. V dropped 4 bases and J dropped 3 bases, with 18 bases sitting between them. The CDR3 coding sequence is TGTGCCAGCAGTGCAGGGTTTTGGGATAAAGACACTGAAGCTTTCTTT. Translation: CASSAGFWDKDTEAFF.

The chain couples TRBV29-1 to TRBJ1-4; D is uncertain. The V and J ends lost 1 base and 2 bases respectively, with 8 bases between them. This CDR3 has 14 amino acids. CDR1 SQVTM and CDR2 ANQGSEA come from the germline V gene. The CDR3 reads CSVEAEGTNEKLFF. DNA of the CDR3: TGCAGCGTTGAAGCGGAGGGCACTAATGAAAAACTGTTTTTT.

V usage is TRBV6-5 and J usage is TRBJ1-5; TRBD1 matches at 7 bases. Germline V gives CDR1 MNHEY, CDR2 SVGAGI. There are 15 residues in the CDR3. V lost 5 bases to trimming and J lost 1 base; unmatched junction nucleotides: 5. CDR3 sequence: CASSPGTASNQPQHF. Written as DNA, the CDR3 is TGTGCCAGCAGTCCCGGGACAGCGAGCAATCAGCCCCAGCATTTT.

The chain uses TRBV30 and TRBJ2-2; TRBD1 aligns across 8 bases. This CDR3 spans 14 amino acids. Germline CDR1 GTSNPN, CDR2 SVGIG (reference sequence). V trimming: 2 bases; J trimming: 5 bases; junction bases outside the gene matches: 4. CDR3: CAWSRRQGTGELFF. For the CDR3, the DNA is TGTGCCTGGAGTAGGAGACAGGGGACCGGGGAGCTGTTTTTT.

The chain joins TRBV19 to TRBJ1-5; the D is unclear. V lost 3 bases to trimming and J lost 1 base, with 13 bases between them. The CDR3 contains 16 residues. Germline V lookup: CDR1 LNHDA, CDR2 SQIVND (reference sequence). The CDR3 DNA follows: TGTGCCAGTAGTATCTTAGTAACTGCGAGCAATCAGCCCCAGCATTTT. It codes for CASSILVTASNQPQHF. Supplemented by reference TRBV19 and TRBJ1-5, the full variable domain reads DGGITQSPKYLFRKEGQNVTLSCEQNLNHDAMYWYRQDPGQGLRLIYYSQIVNDFQKGDIAEGYSVSREKKESFPLTVTSAQKNPTAFYLCASSILVTASNQPQHFGDGTRLSIL.